This record looks at one T cell receptor (beta chain) sequence and its context. Its antigen remains undetermined. No base-level quality is on record; no much larger clone is a single base apart. TCRbeta CDR3 regions were amplified from genomic DNA by means of the immunoSEQ Assay, a bias-controlled multiplex PCR. As for the original processing: Within the assay, amplification of reference gene primers was used to estimate how many nucleated cells each sample contained. To quantify the absolute abundance of each unique TCRbeta CDR3 rearrangement, sequence reads were collapsed and filtered. For each sample, productive Simpson clonality was calculated as the square root of Simpson's diversity index across productive rearrangements. TCRdb re-hosts the immuneACCESS table, in-frame sequences only. Its copies lack some clones; in the studies checked, an unresolved V gene accounts for under half of them, and the cause for the rest is not known. That table gives V, J and clone size, and the DNA gave D and trimming. The sample contains 70,000 or so clones, 91% of them found a single time. The ten largest account for 8.5% of the sample.

The data stem from a study of blood T cell repertoires in COVID-19 (dated by TCRdb to 2020 to 2021). As for the study more broadly: Samples from collaborators originated in the United States, Italy and Spain and spanned both the acute and convalescent phases of COVID-19. HLA class I and class II types, where available, came from metadata supplied by the sample provider rather than from assay-based typing. Samples were obtained from the ongoing ImmuneRACE study (first 160 participants) and from some 1,300 subjects provided by 6 global collaborators. The repertoires were released in a freely available public database intended as a resource for research on the immune response to SARS-CoV-2. Nearly every sample came with metadata listing a de-identified subject ID, COVID-19 status, age in years and sex. The prospective study material was composed of cDNA or gDNA derived from T cells, B-cell-depleted T cells, or PBMCs. Deeply sampled blood TCRbeta repertoires from subjects exposed to, actively infected with, or recovered from COVID-19 were included in the dataset.

The CDR3 sequence holds 16 residues, the cysteine and phenylalanine included. This entry keeps only the CDR3 DNA: 48 bases, framed from base 1. V gives up 4 bases and J gives up 5 bases, and the segment between their germline ends measures 16 bases. The germline V gene yields SGHDT for CDR1 and YYEEEE for CDR2. Beyond this particular receptor, the publication reports: Clinical and demographic metadata were provided uncurated, with the amount varying by source and participant.

Whole blood was collected in K2EDTA tubes by collaborating institutions according to the institutions' own protocols. For TCRbeta analysis, collaborators shipped samples in one of three forms: frozen whole blood, isolated PBMCs, or DNA extracted from either of those sample types. This sequence originates from a human donor in a cohort sampled during active COVID-19. The sample was peripheral blood. The chain is encoded by TRBV5-6 joined to TRBJ1-6; the D region possibly corresponds to TRBD1 (6 bases align). The CDR3 in this case is CASSQLGGRNNSPLHF. The bases are TGTGCCAGCAGCCAACTGGGGGGGCGAAATAATTCACCCCTCCACTTT.